Listed below are T cell receptor beta chains from one sample, sequenced in a study of cytomegalovirus exposure and HLA in healthy donors. TCRdb's copy holds only in-frame clones and misses some; the assay was immunoSEQ multiplex PCR. Found here are roughly 250,000 clones, about 83% of them singletons; the top ten hold about 2.5%. Sequenced sample: PBMCs. All receptors come from a man between 18 and 29 years old in good health and CMV-seronegative. CDR3s include the opening cysteine and the closing phenylalanine or tryptophan.

CDR3 protein: CASSPSLGEKLFF; V gene: TRBV4-1; J gene: TRBJ1-4
CDR3 protein: CASSQLAGGLYEQYF; V gene: TRBV7-9; J gene: TRBJ2-7
CDR3 protein: CASSPRLTGNTEAFF; V gene: TRBV4-1; J gene: TRBJ1-1
CDR3 protein: CASSEVRVYGYTF; V gene: TRBV2; J gene: TRBJ1-2
CDR3 protein: CASSYNVGRGEQFF; V gene: TRBV6-5; J gene: TRBJ2-1
CDR3 protein: CASSLPPRGNTGELFF; V gene: TRBV5-8; J gene: TRBJ2-2
CDR3 protein: CSVVMGGSLTYTEAFF; V gene: TRBV29-1; J gene: TRBJ1-1
CDR3 protein: CASSPGAGNQPQHF; V gene: TRBV28; J gene: TRBJ1-5
CDR3 protein: CASSLLGGSNTGELFF; V gene: TRBV5-1; J gene: TRBJ2-2
CDR3 protein: CASRQGGGQPQHF; V gene: TRBV19; J gene: TRBJ1-5
CDR3 protein: CASSEAMGDRGVDTQYF; V gene: TRBV6-1; J gene: TRBJ2-3
CDR3 protein: CASSLELARTPEAFF; V gene: TRBV5-4; J gene: TRBJ1-1
CDR3 protein: CSLRKGGLYEQYF; V gene: TRBV29-1; J gene: TRBJ2-7
CDR3 protein: CAVPTGVGANVLTF; V gene: TRBV7-6; J gene: TRBJ2-6
CDR3 protein: CASGAQGLSDSPLHF; V gene: TRBV2; J gene: TRBJ1-6
CDR3 protein: CASSQVERGFCQPQHF; V gene: TRBV14; J gene: TRBJ1-5
CDR3 protein: CASRGSNEKLFF; V gene: TRBV5-1; J gene: TRBJ1-4
CDR3 protein: CASGGSGTSGYEQYF; V gene: TRBV12-5; J gene: TRBJ2-7
CDR3 protein: CASSLSGGGLDYEQYF; V gene: TRBV5-4; J gene: TRBJ2-7
CDR3 protein: CASSVQTGTNEKLFF; V gene: TRBV7-9; J gene: TRBJ1-4
CDR3 protein: CASSLVSGTGEQYF; V gene: TRBV11-2; J gene: TRBJ2-7
CDR3 protein: CASSQRQGVRLISTEAFF; V gene: TRBV14; J gene: TRBJ1-1
CDR3 protein: CASSLPGGNQPQHF; V gene: TRBV28; J gene: TRBJ1-5
CDR3 protein: CAITRGVRGRSDYGYTF; V gene: TRBV10-3; J gene: TRBJ1-2
CDR3 protein: CASSLGQGGRYTF; V gene: TRBV7-2; J gene: TRBJ1-2
CDR3 protein: CASSTPGYGYTF; V gene: TRBV28; J gene: TRBJ1-2
CDR3 protein: CSVARGYEQFF; V gene: TRBV29-1; J gene: TRBJ2-1
CDR3 protein: CASSVFSQNTGELFF; V gene: TRBV9; J gene: TRBJ2-2
CDR3 protein: CASSFFRGATGDEQFF; V gene: TRBV27; J gene: TRBJ2-1
CDR3 protein: CASSHLPGQTNEKLFF; V gene: TRBV7-6; J gene: TRBJ1-4
CDR3 protein: CASTGQGVPFRNSPLHF; V gene: TRBV4-1; J gene: TRBJ1-6
CDR3 protein: CASSLVGGGGRTDTQYF; V gene: TRBV7-2; J gene: TRBJ2-3
CDR3 protein: CASEDRANYGYTF; V gene: TRBV28; J gene: TRBJ1-2
CDR3 protein: CASGLYSGRDEQFF; V gene: TRBV12-5; J gene: TRBJ2-1
CDR3 protein: CASTQPPGETQYF; V gene: TRBV28; J gene: TRBJ2-5
CDR3 protein: CATSRDRENYGYTF; V gene: TRBV15; J gene: TRBJ1-2
CDR3 protein: CASSSSGVGWTEAFF; V gene: TRBV28; J gene: TRBJ1-1
CDR3 protein: CASSLGGGTGNTIYF; V gene: TRBV7-2; J gene: TRBJ1-3
CDR3 protein: CASSYDASHNEQFF; V gene: TRBV6-5; J gene: TRBJ2-1
CDR3 protein: CASTEKAPTPYTF; V gene: TRBV28; J gene: TRBJ1-2
CDR3 protein: CASSSTGAYEQYF; V gene: TRBV27; J gene: TRBJ2-7
CDR3 protein: CAITVSGQGVGEQYF; V gene: TRBV10-3; J gene: TRBJ2-7
CDR3 protein: CASSQVRYEQYF; V gene: TRBV14; J gene: TRBJ2-7
CDR3 protein: CAQHLVRRDRGSEQFF; V gene: TRBV10-2; J gene: TRBJ2-1
CDR3 protein: CATSLFSGANVLTF; V gene: TRBV15; J gene: TRBJ2-6